Below are 15 T cell receptor beta chains sequenced from a single sample in a study of cytomegalovirus exposure and HLA in healthy donors (TCRdb year 2017). Receptors were amplified or captured by the immunoSEQ multiplex PCR assay. For the multiplex PCR, a mixture combining 60 forward primers for TCR Vbeta segments and 13 reverse primers for TCR Jbeta segments was used. In its TCRdb copy, this immuneACCESS table keeps in-frame sequences only and misses some clones. Where compared with another copy, unresolved V genes explain less than half of these, and the others have no known cause. The sample includes 150,000 to 200,000 clones, with roughly 77% observed a single time. The ten largest clones capture approximately 10% of the sample. Input material: PBMCs. The receptors shown here come from a man aged 18 to 29 in good health and CMV-seropositive.

The chain combines TRBV10-3 with TRBJ2-5; no clear D gene. CDR1 and CDR2 (germline): ENHRY, SYGVKD. The CDR3 contains 9 residues. V was pared by 7 bases and J by 5 bases, with 2 bases between. The CDR3 bases are TGTGCCATCACGGAGACCCAGTACTTC. It yields the protein CAITETQYF.

The rearrangement uses TRBV18 and TRBJ2-7, with TRBD1 matching over 12 bases. Looked up from germline, CDR1 is KGHSH and CDR2 is LQKENI. Germline trimming cut 2 bases from V and 6 bases from J; bases unmatched to any gene: 8. This CDR3 contains 16 residues. The CDR3: CASSPGWDRGLVEQYF. CDR3 coding DNA: TGTGCCAGCTCACCAGGATGGGACAGGGGGCTCGTCGAGCAGTACTTC.

V is TRBV28 and J is TRBJ2-2; 8 bases map to TRBD1. CDR3 length equals 16 residues. Germline V gene data show CDR1 as MDHEN and CDR2 as SYDVKM. V shed 6 bases, J shed 4 bases, and the junction held 10 bases outside the gene matches. The CDR3 coding sequence is TGTGCCAGCAGCCTAGGACAGGGTCGCGGCACCGGGGAGCTGTTTTTT. Protein: CASSLGQGRGTGELFF.

This clone has only one observation. V gene TRBV30 combines with J gene TRBJ2-7; the D gene is possibly TRBD2 (6 bases). The V gene's germline CDR1 is GTSNPN and CDR2 SVGIG (reference sequence). Trimming pared 3 bases from V and 5 bases from J, leaving 20 bases between. This CDR3 is built from 15 residues. In DNA, the CDR3 is TGTGCCTGGAGGCCTCCGGACCGGGGGTACAACGAGCAGTACTTC. Protein: CAWRPPDRGYNEQYF.

CDR3 coding DNA: TGTGCCGTCGGGACAGGAAAAAACACTGAAGCTTTCTTT. Residues: CAVGTGKNTEAFF. The chain employs TRBV19 and TRBJ1-1, with 8 nucleotides matching TRBD1. CDR1 LNHDA and CDR2 SQIVND come from the germline V gene (reference sequence). The CDR3 runs to 13 residues. V shed 11 bases and J 2 bases; nucleotides not matched to a gene: 7.

V gene TRBV15 combines with J gene TRBJ1-1; tentatively, D is TRBD1 (6 bases). V lost 3 bases and J lost 0, with 11 bases in between. The CDR3 covers 15 residues. The germline gives CDR1 LNHNV, CDR2 YYDKDF (reference sequence). In DNA, the CDR3 is TGTGCCACCAGCAGCGTAGACAGGTTGAACACTGAAGCTTTCTTT. Encoded protein: CATSSVDRLNTEAFF.

The chain has TRBV11-1 and TRBJ1-5; the D gene is possibly TRBD1 (5 bases). Trimming took 1 base from V and 3 from J, leaving 7 bases between them. Germline V CDR1 and CDR2: SGHAT, FQDESV (reference sequence). The CDR3 is made up of 14 amino acids. The chain's CDR3 is CASSLGGDNQPQHF. The CDR3 region has the DNA TGTGCCAGCAGCTTAGGGGGGGACAATCAGCCCCAGCATTTT.

This chain joins TRBV27 and TRBJ2-7, with TRBD2 as a possible D gene (5 bases). CDR3 length: 13 amino acids. Germline loops: CDR1 MNHEY, CDR2 SMNVEV (reference sequence). V was trimmed by 4 bases and J by 4 bases, leaving 11 bases between them. The CDR3 DNA reads TGTGCCAGCAGTTCCATAGTAGCGTACGAGCAGTACTTC. Protein sequence: CASSSIVAYEQYF.

The rearrangement links TRBV6-5 to TRBJ1-1; no reliable D call. Trimming took 5 bases from V and 5 from J, leaving 15 bases between them. The germline CDR1 and CDR2 sequences are MNHEY and SVGAGI. The CDR3 contains 14 residues. CDR3 DNA sequence: TGTGCCAGCAGTGGGAAGCGGGCAGAAACTGAAGCTTTCTTT. This codes for CASSGKRAETEAFF.

V usage is TRBV21-1 and J usage is TRBJ2-3; TRBD2 was called by the table and not checked on the DNA. TRBV21-1 is designated a pseudogene. The CDR3 is 16 amino acids. The CDR3 DNA follows: TGTGCCAGCAGCAATGGTAGCGGGAGGGCGGCAGATACGCAGTATTTT. Translated: CASSNGSGRAADTQYF.

This chain connects TRBV27 to TRBJ2-2, with 9 bases matching TRBD1. The V gene's germline CDR1 is MNHEY and CDR2 SMNVEV (reference sequence). The CDR3 contains 16 residues. Unmatched junction bases numbered 8, after V lost 2 bases and J lost 7 bases. CDR3: CASSLGLYRGHGELFF. Written as DNA, the CDR3 is TGTGCCAGCAGTTTAGGATTGTACAGGGGGCACGGGGAGCTGTTTTTT.

In this sample, this clone turned up once. The chain carries TRBV30 and TRBJ2-2; 9 bases match TRBD2. The CDR3 spans 16 residues. Germline V gene sequence: CDR1 GTSNPN, CDR2 SVGIG (reference sequence). V was pared by 4 bases and J by 5 bases, with 11 bases of the junction left unmatched. The CDR3 here is CAWNLGPSGNTGELFF. CDR3 coding DNA: TGTGCCTGGAACCTTGGGCCTAGCGGGAATACCGGGGAGCTGTTTTTT.

The rearrangement links TRBV2 to TRBJ1-2; 8 bases are a match to TRBD1. CDR1 is SNHLY, CDR2 FYNNEI, per germline. The trim removed 8 bases at V and 0 bases at J, leaving 8 bases unmatched. CDR3 size: 15 residues. Here the CDR3 DNA reads TGTGCCAGCCGAAGGACAGGGACAGCTAACTATGGCTACACCTTC. Translated: CASRRTGTANYGYTF.

The chain couples TRBV19 to TRBJ2-3; D remains unclear. Per the germline V gene, CDR1 is LNHDA and CDR2 is SQIVND (reference sequence). The CDR3 contains 13 residues. V lost 2 bases and J lost 2, with 5 bases in between. The CDR3 protein is CASSISLTDTQYF. Written as DNA, the CDR3 is TGTGCCAGTAGTATAAGCCTCACAGATACGCAGTATTTT.

The CDR3 DNA is TGTGCCAGCAGCTTGGAAGCGCCCCGGGGAGATACGCAGTATTTT. This sequence encodes CASSLEAPRGDTQYF. The V gene is TRBV5-4, the J gene TRBJ2-3, with D possibly TRBD2 on 5 matching bases. CDR3 length equals 15 residues. Between the trimmed V and J ends, which lost 0 bases and 5 bases, there was a span of 13 bases. Germline V gene sequence: CDR1 SGHNT, CDR2 YYREEE (reference sequence).